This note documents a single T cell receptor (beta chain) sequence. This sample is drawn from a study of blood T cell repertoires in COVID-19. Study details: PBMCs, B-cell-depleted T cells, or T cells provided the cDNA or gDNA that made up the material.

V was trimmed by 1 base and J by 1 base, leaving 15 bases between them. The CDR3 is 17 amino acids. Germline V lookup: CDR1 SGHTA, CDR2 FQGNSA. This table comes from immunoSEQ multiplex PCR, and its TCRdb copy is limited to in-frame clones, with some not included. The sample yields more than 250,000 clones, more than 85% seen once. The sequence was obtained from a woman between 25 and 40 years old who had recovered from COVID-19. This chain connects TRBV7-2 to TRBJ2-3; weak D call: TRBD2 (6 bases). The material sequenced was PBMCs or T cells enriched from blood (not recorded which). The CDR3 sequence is CASSLVSPGEGTDTQYF. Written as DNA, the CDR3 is TGTGCCAGCAGCTTAGTTTCCCCGGGGGAGGGCACAGATACGCAGTATTTT.